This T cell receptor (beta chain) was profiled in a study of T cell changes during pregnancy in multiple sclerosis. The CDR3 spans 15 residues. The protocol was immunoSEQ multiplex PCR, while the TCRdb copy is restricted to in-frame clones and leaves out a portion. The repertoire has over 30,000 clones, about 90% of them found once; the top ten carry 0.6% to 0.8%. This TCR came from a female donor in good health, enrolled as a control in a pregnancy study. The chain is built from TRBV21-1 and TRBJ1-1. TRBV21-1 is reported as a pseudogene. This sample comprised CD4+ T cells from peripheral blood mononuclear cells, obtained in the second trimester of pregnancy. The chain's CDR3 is CASSRGEENPTEAFF. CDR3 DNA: TGTGCCAGCAGCAGGGGGGAGGAGAACCCCACTGAAGCTTTCTTT.